Presented here are 19 T cell receptor beta chains from one specimen sequenced in a study of blood T cell repertoires in COVID-19. Sequencing used immunoSEQ multiplex PCR; TCRdb keeps in-frame clones, though not all of them. The sample has 250,000 to 300,000 clones, 89% seen once. Sequencing input: peripheral blood. Receptors were obtained from a man in his forties or fifties with acute or convalescent COVID-19.

V gene TRBV2 combines with J gene TRBJ1-1; no clear D. Germline values: CDR1 SNHLY, CDR2 FYNNEI. Trimming stripped 9 bases from V and 2 bases from J, with 7 bases between. The CDR3 consists of 11 residues. CDR3 protein: CARRGNTEAFF. Written as DNA, the CDR3 is TGTGCCAGACGGGGAAACACTGAAGCTTTCTTT.

V gene TRBV5-4 combines with J gene TRBJ2-3, with 11 bases fitting TRBD2. The CDR3 sequence is 18 residues long. Germline CDR1 SGHNT, CDR2 YYREEE (reference sequence). Trimming took 3 bases from V and 2 from J; bases not matched to a gene: 11. The DNA for the CDR3 is TGTGCCAGCAGCTCGCGGCTAGCGGGGGGCCCCCACACAGATACGCAGTATTTT. Its translation is CASSSRLAGGPHTDTQYF.

The chain employs TRBV16 and TRBJ1-5, with 7 bases matching TRBD1. Germline V CDR1 and CDR2: KGHSY, FQNENV. CDR3 length equals 14 residues. J lost 5 bases, V lost 7 bases, and 8 bases had no gene match. The CDR3 nucleotides are TGTGCCAGCATATCGACAGGGAGCGATCAGCCCCAGCATTTT. Amino acids: CASISTGSDQPQHF.

The CDR3 nucleotides read TGTGCCAGCAGCTTGGTCGGCGGGTCCCAGGCACGGGAAGCTTTCTTT. Amino acid sequence: CASSLVGGSQAREAFF. The chain carries TRBV5-4 and TRBJ1-1; D is undetermined. The V end was cut by 0 bases, the J end by 8 bases, with 20 bases between. The germline V gene has CDR1 SGHNT and CDR2 YYREEE (reference sequence). The CDR3 sequence is 16 residues long.

The J gene is TRBJ2-7, the V gene TRBV7-9; 7 nucleotides line up with TRBD2. Germline V gives CDR1 SEHNR, CDR2 FQNEAQ (reference sequence). V lost 1 base and J lost 3; bases outside the gene matches: 6. There are 15 residues in the CDR3. The CDR3: CASSLGGGTHYEQYF. The CDR3 nucleotides read TGTGCCAGCAGCTTAGGCGGGGGTACTCACTACGAGCAGTACTTC.

The chain combines TRBV29-1 with TRBJ2-1; D may be TRBD2 (6 bases). This CDR3 has 14 residues. V was pared by 7 bases and J by 7 bases, with 20 bases between. Looked up from germline, CDR1 is SQVTM and CDR2 is ANQGSEA. The CDR3 nucleotides read TGCAGCGGGTATCGGATAGCGGTTACTAATGAGCAGTTCTTC. Its protein product is CSGYRIAVTNEQFF.

The chain combines TRBV27 with TRBJ2-3, with 7 nucleotides matching TRBD2. The V gene's germline CDR1 is MNHEY and CDR2 SMNVEV (reference sequence). The V segment lost 5 bases and the J segment 11 bases; nucleotides outside the gene matches: 10. The CDR3 extends over 13 amino acids. This CDR3 is CASSPPTSRQQYF. The CDR3 nucleotides read TGTGCCAGCAGTCCCCCGACTAGCAGACAGCAGTATTTT.

The chain recombines TRBV23-1 with TRBJ1-2; D call uncertain. TRBV23-1 is an ORF for which the function is uncertain. The CDR3 sequence is 14 residues long. V dropped 0 bases and J dropped 7 bases, with 12 bases sitting between them. The CDR3 region has the DNA TGCGCCAGCAGTCAATCGTACATCTTCAGTGGCTACACCTTC. Translation: CASSQSYIFSGYTF.

J is TRBJ2-3 and V is TRBV9; D not certain. Trimming took off 5 bases at V and 4 bases at J, with 8 bases between the two ends. CDR3 length: 12 amino acids. Germline lookup yields CDR1 SGDLS and CDR2 YYNGEE. The CDR3 DNA is TGTGCCAGCAGTCAGTTACCAGATACGCAGTATTTT. This sequence encodes CASSQLPDTQYF.

This clone has a single count. The CDR3: CAIPLGTGGPDTEAFF. The DNA for the CDR3 is TGTGCCATCCCGCTTGGGACAGGGGGCCCTGACACTGAAGCTTTCTTT. V usage is TRBV10-3 and J usage is TRBJ1-1; 12 bases are a match to TRBD1. CDR1 and CDR2 from the germline V gene are ENHRY and SYGVKD. V shed 8 bases and J 3 bases; nucleotides not matched to a gene: 10. There are 16 residues in the CDR3.

This chain joins TRBV5-1 and TRBJ1-4; unclear D gene. The V end lost 4 bases, the J end lost 0 bases, and 13 bases lay between the germline ends. The CDR3 totals 16 residues. Germline values: CDR1 SGHRS, CDR2 YFSETQ. The CDR3: CASSLNPVATNEKLFF. The CDR3, as DNA: TGCGCCAGCAGCCTTAACCCGGTCGCAACTAATGAAAAACTGTTTTTT.

This rearrangement joins TRBV3-1 (or the pseudogene TRBV3-2) to TRBJ1-1, with 7 positions matching TRBD1. The CDR3 is 12 residues long. Looked up from germline, CDR1 is LGHDT and CDR2 is YNNKEL (reference sequence). V lost 5 bases and J lost 9; bases outside the gene matches: 6. The CDR3, as DNA: TGTGCCAGCAGCACTACAGGGGTGAAAGCTTTCTTT. Its translation is CASSTTGVKAFF.

V usage is TRBV11-2 and J usage is TRBJ2-1; the match to TRBD1 covers 7 bases. The CDR3 length is 13 residues. Per the germline V gene, CDR1 is SGHAT and CDR2 is FQNNGV. V lost 5 bases and J lost 10; bases outside the gene matches: 8. The CDR3 nucleotides read TGTGCCAGCAGCCAACGGACAGGAGAGGAGCAGTTCTTC. Translating gives CASSQRTGEEQFF.

The chain is built from TRBV19 and TRBJ1-5; D might be TRBD1 (5 bases). V dropped 5 bases and J dropped 6 bases, with 8 bases sitting between them. The CDR3 runs 12 residues. Germline CDR1 LNHDA, CDR2 SQIVND (reference sequence). The CDR3 DNA sequence: TGTGCCAGTAGTCCAGGGTTTCAGCCCCAGCATTTT. Translation gives CASSPGFQPQHF.

The chain recombines TRBV2 with TRBJ1-6, with D possibly being TRBD1 (5 bases). Germline assignment: CDR1 SNHLY and CDR2 FYNNEI. V was cut by 8 bases and J by 1 base, with 9 bases left in between. CDR3 length: 14 residues. The CDR3 loop reads CASGRGSYNSPLHF. The CDR3 DNA sequence: TGTGCCAGCGGGAGGGGATCCTATAATTCACCCCTCCACTTT.

The rearrangement joins TRBV18 to TRBJ1-1, with TRBD1 as a possible D gene (6 bases). The CDR3 loop spans 14 amino acids. V was trimmed by 1 base and J by 7 bases, leaving 13 bases between them. The germline V gene has CDR1 KGHSH and CDR2 LQKENI. The CDR3: CASSPLQGLDEAFF. The CDR3 nucleotides read TGTGCCAGCTCACCACTTCAGGGGTTGGATGAAGCTTTCTTT.

This clone showed up just once. This chain links TRBV12-3 or TRBV12-4 with TRBJ1-2, with D tentatively TRBD1 (5 bases). The CDR3 is made up of 13 amino acids. Trimming shortened V by 3 bases and J by 8 bases, and 13 bases separated the two germline ends. DNA for the CDR3: TGTGCCAGCAGTTTTGGCGGGGCTTTAGGCTACACCTTC. Protein product: CASSFGGALGYTF.

J is TRBJ2-7 and V is TRBV5-1, with D unclear. Germline V gene lookup returns CDR1 SGHRS and CDR2 YFSETQ. This CDR3 region has 16 residues. V shed 4 bases and J shed 0 bases, with 17 bases lying between them. CDR3 protein: CASSADGARLSYEQYF. CDR3 coding DNA: TGCGCCAGCAGCGCAGACGGAGCACGCCTCTCCTACGAGCAGTACTTC.

The V call is TRBV4-1, the J call TRBJ2-1, with 7 bases lining up with TRBD2. Germline lookup yields CDR1 MGHRA and CDR2 YSYEKL. The V gene end was trimmed by 5 bases and the J gene end by 8 bases; junction bases not matched to a gene: 15. This CDR3 contains 16 residues. The CDR3 reads CASSGGPRSGVYEQFF. The CDR3 coding sequence is TGCGCCAGCAGCGGTGGCCCGCGCAGCGGGGTCTATGAGCAGTTCTTC.